The next 13 T cell receptor beta chains were all read from a single sample in a study of blood T cell repertoires in COVID-19. Sequencing was performed with immunoSEQ multiplex PCR; in TCRdb, only in-frame clones are kept and a portion is missing. The repertoire has about 170,000 clones, 84% of them found once; the top ten carry around 2.7%. Sequenced sample: peripheral blood. The receptors originated from a woman over 75 with COVID-19, enrolled during active disease.

The table lists this clone with a few counts. The V gene is TRBV5-1, the J gene TRBJ2-7; 7 bases map to TRBD2. CDR1 is SGHRS, CDR2 YFSETQ, per germline. There are 15 residues in the CDR3. Trimming took 4 bases from V and 5 from J; bases not matched to a gene: 12. The CDR3, as DNA: TGCGCCAGCAGCCCGCAAGCAGGGAGGGGCCACGAGCAGTACTTC. It translates to CASSPQAGRGHEQYF.

As DNA, the CDR3 is TGTGCCAGCTCGTCAACTAGCGCGAACACCGGGGAGCTGTTTTTT. Its translation: CASSSTSANTGELFF. This chain connects TRBV18 to TRBJ2-2; 7 bases are a match to TRBD2. Germline CDR1 KGHSH, CDR2 LQKENI. The CDR3 has 15 amino acids. V gave up 6 bases and J gave up 0 bases; unmatched junction bases: 4. The variable domain in full, completed from reference TRBV18 and TRBJ2-2, reads NAGVMQNPRHLVRRRGQEARLRCSPMKGHSHVYWYRQLPEEGLKFMVYLQKENIIDESGMPKERFSAEFPKEGPSILRIQQVVRGDSAAYFCASSSTSANTGELFFGEGSRLTVL.

The rearrangement uses TRBV21-1 and TRBJ1-1; the tabulated D call, TRBD1, remains unverified against the DNA. TRBV21-1 is marked as a pseudogene. CDR3 size: 15 residues. The CDR3 sequence is CASSKHGGGNTEAFF. The CDR3 DNA sequence: TGTGCCAGCAGCAAACATGGGGGCGGGAACACTGAAGCTTTCTTT.

The rearrangement joins TRBV11-2 to TRBJ2-6; a possible D gene is TRBD1 (5 bases). The CDR3 runs to 14 residues. The V end lost 7 bases, the J end lost 1 base, and 8 bases lay between the germline ends. Germline loops: CDR1 SGHAT, CDR2 FQNNGV. The CDR3 here is CASIRVSGANVLTF. In DNA, the CDR3 is TGTGCCAGCATCAGGGTGTCTGGGGCCAACGTCCTGACTTTC.

The V call is TRBV27, the J call TRBJ2-2, with TRBD2 identical over 7 bases. The CDR3 spans 16 residues. Unmatched junction bases numbered 9, after V lost 5 bases and J lost 3 bases. Germline V gene sequence: CDR1 MNHEY, CDR2 SMNVEV (reference sequence). CDR3 residues: CASSTLTSAYTGELFF. Written as DNA, the CDR3 is TGTGCCAGCAGTACGCTAACTAGCGCCTACACCGGGGAGCTGTTTTTT.

V and J are TRBV5-5 and TRBJ2-2; D call uncertain. The CDR3 is 15 amino acids. Deletions cut 4 bases from V and 6 bases from J, with 16 bases between. The germline V gene encodes CDR1 SGHKS and CDR2 YYEKEE (reference sequence). Here the CDR3 reads CASSMAPRLAGELFF. CDR3 DNA: TGTGCCAGCAGCATGGCTCCGAGGCTTGCCGGGGAGCTGTTTTTT.

The gene calls are TRBV5-6 and TRBJ2-1; D might be TRBD1 (7 bases). Per the germline V gene, CDR1 is SGHDT and CDR2 is YYEEEE. The CDR3 length is 17 residues. The ends were cut back, 0 bases at V and 8 bases at J, with 21 bases in the middle. DNA of the CDR3: TGTGCCAGCAGCTTGGATTTAGTCGGCAGGGGGGTCTATGAGCAGTTCTTC. Protein sequence: CASSLDLVGRGVYEQFF.

This clone was recorded a few times. This chain joins TRBV5-6 and TRBJ2-3; D call uncertain. This CDR3 has 12 amino acids. The germline CDR1 and CDR2 sequences are SGHDT and YYEEEE. Trimming removed 1 base at V and 3 bases at J, with 3 bases between. CDR3 protein: CASSLYTDTQYF. CDR3 DNA sequence: TGTGCCAGCAGCTTGTATACAGATACGCAGTATTTT.

This chain joins TRBV23-1 and TRBJ2-2, with TRBD1 identical over 8 bases. TRBV23-1 is labeled an ORF, and its function is uncertain. Germline trimming cut 10 bases from V and 4 bases from J; bases unmatched to any gene: 8. This CDR3 contains 14 residues. The CDR3 region is CAIWAGGGTGELFF. CDR3 DNA sequence: TGCGCCATCTGGGCAGGGGGCGGCACCGGGGAGCTGTTTTTT.

The rearrangement joins TRBV20-1 to TRBJ1-1; D is ambiguous. V was clipped by 6 bases and J by 4 bases, with 9 bases between them. The CDR3 extends over 11 amino acids. From germline, CDR1 is DFQATT and CDR2 SNEGSKA (reference sequence). CDR3 amino acids: CSAIVSTEAFF. In nucleotides, the CDR3 is TGCAGTGCCATCGTTAGCACTGAAGCTTTCTTT.

This clone has a handful of counts. CDR3 protein: CASSIDRGGTQYF. As DNA, the CDR3 is TGTGCCAGCAGTATTGATAGGGGAGGCACCCAGTACTTC. This chain joins TRBV5-4 and TRBJ2-5; the D gene is possibly TRBD2 (6 bases). Germline lookup yields CDR1 SGHNT and CDR2 YYREEE (reference sequence). V lost 5 bases to trimming and J lost 8 bases, with 16 bases between them. There are 13 residues in the CDR3.

This chain joins TRBV15 and TRBJ1-2, with 8 bases aligning to TRBD1. Germline V gene sequence: CDR1 LNHNV, CDR2 YYDKDF (reference sequence). V was pared by 4 bases and J by 5 bases, with 6 bases of the junction left unmatched. The CDR3 has 14 amino acids. In DNA, the CDR3 is TGTGCCACCAGCACGGACAGGGAGTCGTATGGCTACACCTTC. It encodes CATSTDRESYGYTF.

The chain is built from TRBV7-2 and TRBJ2-4, with 9 bases matching TRBD2. V lost 5 bases and J lost 3; bases outside the gene matches: 11. Germline CDR1 is SGHTA and CDR2 is FQGNSA. CDR3 length: 17 residues. CDR3 sequence: CASSPSSSGAVKNIQYF. The CDR3 coding sequence is TGTGCCAGCAGCCCGAGCTCTAGCGGGGCTGTCAAAAACATTCAGTACTTC.